This T cell receptor (beta chain) was retrieved from a study of Graves' ophthalmopathy and Graves' hyperthyroidism. The TCR beta CDR3 regions underwent amplification from RNA transcripts. After a first-round RT-PCR with HTBI primers, a second-round multiplex PCR was run. TCRdb reanalysed the multiplex PCR reads using MiXCR and keeps one entry per CDR3 protein. The repertoire includes fewer than 350,000 distinct CDR3 sequences, roughly a sixth of them detected once, and 9% to 15% sits in the top ten. This clonotype was seen at least ten times. Its antigen is currently unknown. Study-wide findings and caveats: The blood repertoire also included most expanded thyroid clonotypes above 0.001 frequency. The 13-signature model separated ophthalmopathy from stable hyperthyroidism at 85% to 90% sensitivity and 80% to 84% specificity.

With 4 bases clipped from V and 3 bases from J, the junction kept 10 bases outside the gene matches. The CDR3 runs 16 residues. The V gene's germline CDR1 is MNHNS and CDR2 SASEGT. Other autoimmune diseases, uncontrolled infections, pregnancy or lactation excluded patients from enrollment. Isolation of PBMCs was performed using over 8.5 ml of fresh peripheral blood. Sequenced: peripheral blood. J is TRBJ2-5 and V is TRBV6-1, with 8 bases lining up with TRBD1. This TCR was sampled from an adult man with Graves' ophthalmopathy. For the CDR3, the DNA is TGTGCCAGCAGTGGAGGGGGACAGGCCTTTAAAGAGACCCAGTACTTC. Its translation is CASSGGGQAFKETQYF.